The TCR beta chain described here comes from a study of human T cells and chemical hapten exposure. The overall study: 0.01% DPC was applied to the upper back in patch tests, which were read at 6 days.

Separate cDNA molecules received unique molecular identifiers, which the library attached to them. TCRdb processed the RACE reads anew with MiXCR; each CDR3 protein has one entry. The sample contains 180,000 or so distinct CDR3 sequences, approximately 26% of which appear only once. Documented time point: patch test 3, about 24 weeks after DPC sensitization. Specified treatment: therapeutic diphenylcyclopropenone sensitization with weekly scalp DPC. Sample: whole blood, taken in connection with sensitization to the hapten diphenylcyclopropenone (DPC). This TCR derives from a woman in her thirties or forties with alopecia areata. Some clones in this sample may be carry-over from other donors' samples.

The CDR3 DNA reads as TGTGCCAGCAGTCACACCGGGACCCCGTTGGGGAATGAGCAGTTCTTC. Its protein product is CASSHTGTPLGNEQFF. This chain connects TRBV6-6 to TRBJ2-1; either TRBD1 or TRBD2 may supply D (5 bases each). The CDR3 is made up of 16 amino acids. The V gene lost 5 bases and the J gene lost 7 bases, with 21 bases spanning the gap. Germline values: CDR1 MNHNY, CDR2 SVGAGI (reference sequence).